This T cell receptor beta chain was observed in a study of memory CD4+ T cells and cytomegalovirus serostatus. Looking at the study overall: This sample comes from healthy Belgian adults, roughly 9 CMV seropositive, approximately 24 seronegative.

Germline CDR1 and CDR2: MNHEY and SVGAGI. This CDR3 has 15 residues. V lost 6 bases, J lost 5 bases, and 12 bases stayed unmatched. Generated by immunoSEQ multiplex PCR, the TCRdb table keeps only in-frame clones and is missing some. The data hold under 55,000 clones, with roughly three quarters observed a single time. Single viable CD3+CD4+CD8-CD45RO+ cells were sorted as the memory CD4+ T cells. Donors' CMV status reflects serum IgG against pp150, pp28, p38, p52. The specimen sequenced was memory CD4+ T cells from blood. The source is an adult in good health and CMV-seronegative. This chain joins TRBV6-5 and TRBJ1-1; TRBD1 aligns across 7 bases. This chain's CDR3 is CASSTPTGWWTEAFF. The CDR3, as DNA: TGTGCCAGCAGCACCCCGACAGGGTGGTGGACTGAAGCTTTCTTT.